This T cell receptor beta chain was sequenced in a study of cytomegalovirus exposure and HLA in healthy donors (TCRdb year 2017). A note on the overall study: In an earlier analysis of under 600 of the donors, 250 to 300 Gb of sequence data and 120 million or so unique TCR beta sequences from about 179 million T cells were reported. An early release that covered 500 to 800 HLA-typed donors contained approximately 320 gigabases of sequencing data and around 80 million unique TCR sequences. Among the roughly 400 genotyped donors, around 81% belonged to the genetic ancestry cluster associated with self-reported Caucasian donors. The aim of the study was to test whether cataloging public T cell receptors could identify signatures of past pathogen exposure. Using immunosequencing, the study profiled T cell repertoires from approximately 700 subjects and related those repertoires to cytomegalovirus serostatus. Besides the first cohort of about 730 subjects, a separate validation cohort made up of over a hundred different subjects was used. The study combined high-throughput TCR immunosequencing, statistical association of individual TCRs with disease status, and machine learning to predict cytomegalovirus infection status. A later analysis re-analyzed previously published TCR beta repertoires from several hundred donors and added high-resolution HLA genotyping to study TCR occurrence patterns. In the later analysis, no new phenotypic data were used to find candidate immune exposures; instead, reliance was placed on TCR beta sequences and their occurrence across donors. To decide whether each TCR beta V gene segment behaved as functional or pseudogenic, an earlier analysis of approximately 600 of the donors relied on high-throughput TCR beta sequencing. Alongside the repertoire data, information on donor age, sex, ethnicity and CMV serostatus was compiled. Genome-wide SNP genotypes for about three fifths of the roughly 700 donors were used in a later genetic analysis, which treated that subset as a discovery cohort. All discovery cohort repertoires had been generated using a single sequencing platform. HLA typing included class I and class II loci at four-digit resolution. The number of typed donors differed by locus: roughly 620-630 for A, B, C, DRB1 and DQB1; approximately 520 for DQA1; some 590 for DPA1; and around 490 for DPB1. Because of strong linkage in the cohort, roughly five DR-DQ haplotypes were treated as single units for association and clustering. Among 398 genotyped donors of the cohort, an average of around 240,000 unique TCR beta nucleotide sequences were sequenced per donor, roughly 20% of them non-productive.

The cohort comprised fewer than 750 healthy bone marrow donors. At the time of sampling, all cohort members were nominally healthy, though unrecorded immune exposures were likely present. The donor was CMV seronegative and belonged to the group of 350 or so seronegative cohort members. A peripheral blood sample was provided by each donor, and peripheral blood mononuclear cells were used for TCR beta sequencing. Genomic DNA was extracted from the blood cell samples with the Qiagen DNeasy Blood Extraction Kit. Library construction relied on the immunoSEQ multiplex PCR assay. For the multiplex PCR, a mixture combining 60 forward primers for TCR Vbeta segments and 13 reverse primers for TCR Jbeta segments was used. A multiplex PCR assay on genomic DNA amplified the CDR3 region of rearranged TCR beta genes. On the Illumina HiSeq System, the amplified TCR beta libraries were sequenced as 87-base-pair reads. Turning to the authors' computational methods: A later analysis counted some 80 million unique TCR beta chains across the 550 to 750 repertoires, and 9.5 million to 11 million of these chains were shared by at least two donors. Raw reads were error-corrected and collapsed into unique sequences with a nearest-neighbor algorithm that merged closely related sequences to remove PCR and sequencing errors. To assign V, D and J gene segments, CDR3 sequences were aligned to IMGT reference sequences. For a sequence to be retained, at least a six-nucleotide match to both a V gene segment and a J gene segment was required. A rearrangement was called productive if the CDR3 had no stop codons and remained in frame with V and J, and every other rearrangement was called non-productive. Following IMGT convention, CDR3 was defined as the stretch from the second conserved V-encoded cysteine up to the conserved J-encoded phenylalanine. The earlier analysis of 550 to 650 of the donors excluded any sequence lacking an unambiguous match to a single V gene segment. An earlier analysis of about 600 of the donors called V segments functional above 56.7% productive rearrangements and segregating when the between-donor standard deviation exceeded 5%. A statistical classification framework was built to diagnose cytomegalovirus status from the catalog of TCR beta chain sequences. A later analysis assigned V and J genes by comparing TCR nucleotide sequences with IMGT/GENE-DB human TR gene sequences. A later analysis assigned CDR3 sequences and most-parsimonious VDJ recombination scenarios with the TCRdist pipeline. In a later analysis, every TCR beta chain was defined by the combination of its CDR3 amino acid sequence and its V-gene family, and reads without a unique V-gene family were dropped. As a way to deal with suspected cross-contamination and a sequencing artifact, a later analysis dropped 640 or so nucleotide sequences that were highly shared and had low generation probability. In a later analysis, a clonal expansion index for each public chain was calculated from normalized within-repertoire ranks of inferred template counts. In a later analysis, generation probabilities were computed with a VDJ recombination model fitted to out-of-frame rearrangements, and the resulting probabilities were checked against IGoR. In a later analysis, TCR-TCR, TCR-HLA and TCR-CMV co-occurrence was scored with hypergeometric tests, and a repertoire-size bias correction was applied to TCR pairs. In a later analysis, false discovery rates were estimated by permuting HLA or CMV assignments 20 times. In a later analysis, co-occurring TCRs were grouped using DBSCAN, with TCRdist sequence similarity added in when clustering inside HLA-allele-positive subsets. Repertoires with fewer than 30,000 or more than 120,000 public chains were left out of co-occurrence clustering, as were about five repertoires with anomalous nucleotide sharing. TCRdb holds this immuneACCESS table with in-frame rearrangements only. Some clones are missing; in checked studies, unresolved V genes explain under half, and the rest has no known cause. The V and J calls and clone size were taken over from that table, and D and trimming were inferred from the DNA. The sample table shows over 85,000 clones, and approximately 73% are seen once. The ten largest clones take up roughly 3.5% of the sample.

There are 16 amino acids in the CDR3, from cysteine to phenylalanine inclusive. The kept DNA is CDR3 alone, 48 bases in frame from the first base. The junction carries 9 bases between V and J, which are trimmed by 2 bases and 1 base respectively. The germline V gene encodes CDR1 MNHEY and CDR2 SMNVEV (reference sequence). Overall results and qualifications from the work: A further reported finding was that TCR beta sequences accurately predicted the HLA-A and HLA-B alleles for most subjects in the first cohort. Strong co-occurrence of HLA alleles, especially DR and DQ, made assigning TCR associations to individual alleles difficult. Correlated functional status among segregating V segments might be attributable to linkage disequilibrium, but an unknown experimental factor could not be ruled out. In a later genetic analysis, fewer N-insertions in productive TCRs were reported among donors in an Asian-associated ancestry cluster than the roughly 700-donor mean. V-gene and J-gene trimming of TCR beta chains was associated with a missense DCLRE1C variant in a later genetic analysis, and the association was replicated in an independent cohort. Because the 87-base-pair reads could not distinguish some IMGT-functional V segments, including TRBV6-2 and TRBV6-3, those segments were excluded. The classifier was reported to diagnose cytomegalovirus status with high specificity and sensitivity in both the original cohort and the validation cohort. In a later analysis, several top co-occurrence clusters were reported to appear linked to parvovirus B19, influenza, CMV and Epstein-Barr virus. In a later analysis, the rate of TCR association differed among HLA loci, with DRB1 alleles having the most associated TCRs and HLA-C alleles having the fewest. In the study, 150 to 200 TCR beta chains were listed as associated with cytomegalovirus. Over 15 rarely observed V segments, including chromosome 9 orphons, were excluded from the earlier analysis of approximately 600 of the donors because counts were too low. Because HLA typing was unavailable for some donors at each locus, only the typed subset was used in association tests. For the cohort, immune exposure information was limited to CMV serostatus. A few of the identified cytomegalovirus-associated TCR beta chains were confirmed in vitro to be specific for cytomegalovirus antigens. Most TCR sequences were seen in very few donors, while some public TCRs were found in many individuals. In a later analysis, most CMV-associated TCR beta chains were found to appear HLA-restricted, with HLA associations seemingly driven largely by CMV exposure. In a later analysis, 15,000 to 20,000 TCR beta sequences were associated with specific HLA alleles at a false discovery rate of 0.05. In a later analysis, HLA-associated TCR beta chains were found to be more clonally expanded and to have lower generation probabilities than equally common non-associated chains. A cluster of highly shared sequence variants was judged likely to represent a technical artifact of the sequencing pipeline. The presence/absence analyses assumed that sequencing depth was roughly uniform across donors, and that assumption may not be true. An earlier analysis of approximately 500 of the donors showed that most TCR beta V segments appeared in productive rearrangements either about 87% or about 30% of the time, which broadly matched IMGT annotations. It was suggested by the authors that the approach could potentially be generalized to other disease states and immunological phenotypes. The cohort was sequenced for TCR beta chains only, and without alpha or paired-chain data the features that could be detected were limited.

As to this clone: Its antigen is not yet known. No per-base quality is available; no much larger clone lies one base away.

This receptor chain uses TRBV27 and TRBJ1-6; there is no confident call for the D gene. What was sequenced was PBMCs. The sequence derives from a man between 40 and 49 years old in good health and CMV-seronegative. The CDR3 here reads CASSLIRVSYNSPLHF. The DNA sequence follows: TGTGCCAGCAGTTTAATTCGGGTGTCCTATAATTCACCCCTCCACTTT.